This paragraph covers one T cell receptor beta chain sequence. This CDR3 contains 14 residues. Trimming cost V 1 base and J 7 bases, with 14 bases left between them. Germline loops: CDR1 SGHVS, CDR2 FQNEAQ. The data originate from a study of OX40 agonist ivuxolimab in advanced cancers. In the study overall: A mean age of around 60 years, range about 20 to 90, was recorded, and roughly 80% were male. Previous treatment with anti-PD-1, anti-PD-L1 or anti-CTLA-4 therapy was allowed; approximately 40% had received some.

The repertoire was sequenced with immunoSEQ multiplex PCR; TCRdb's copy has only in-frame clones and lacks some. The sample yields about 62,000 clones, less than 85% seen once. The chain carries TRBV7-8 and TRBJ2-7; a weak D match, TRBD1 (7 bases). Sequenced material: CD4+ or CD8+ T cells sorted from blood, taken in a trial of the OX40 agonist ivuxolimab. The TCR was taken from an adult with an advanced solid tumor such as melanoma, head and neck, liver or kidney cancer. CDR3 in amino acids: CASSLVPRGEEQYF. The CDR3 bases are TGTGCCAGCAGCTTAGTCCCCAGGGGGGAAGAGCAGTACTTC.